What follows are 19 T cell receptor beta chains derived from one specimen sequenced in a study of blood T cell repertoires in COVID-19. Produced via immunoSEQ multiplex PCR; TCRdb's table is partial and in-frame only. The sample includes some 230,000 clones, just over 85% seen only once; the top ten take 2.2%. The sequenced material came from peripheral blood. These receptors were taken from a man aged 30 to 45 who had recovered from COVID-19.

DNA for the CDR3: TGCGCCAGCAGCCAAGATCATGAATTGGGGGGAGGAAAGCTGTTTTTT. Protein sequence: CASSQDHELGGGKLFF. The chain uses TRBV4-1 and TRBJ1-4; D may be TRBD1 (5 bases). CDR1 MGHRA and CDR2 YSYEKL come from the germline V gene. This CDR3 is built from 16 residues. V dropped 0 bases and J dropped 14 bases, with 22 bases sitting between them.

This clone appeared a single time. The rearrangement joins TRBV5-1 to TRBJ1-1; D perhaps matches TRBD1 (5 bases). V was cut by 5 bases and J by 1 base, with 21 bases left in between. This CDR3 is built from 17 residues. From germline, CDR1 is SGHRS and CDR2 YFSETQ. The CDR3 reads CASRRRAKGQGNTEAFF. The CDR3 DNA reads as TGCGCCAGCAGGAGGAGGGCCAAGGGGCAGGGGAACACTGAAGCTTTCTTT.

The rearrangement uses TRBV28 and TRBJ2-7, with a possible D match to TRBD1 (6 bases). CDR1 and CDR2 from the germline V gene are MDHEN and SYDVKM. With 5 bases removed from V and 2 bases from J, the gap between germline ends came to 13 bases. The CDR3 loop spans 14 amino acids. CDR3 nucleotide sequence: TGTGCCAGCAGTCCCGGGACAACTACCTACGAGCAGTACTTC. It is translated as CASSPGTTTYEQYF.

The chain uses TRBV6-6 and TRBJ1-2; the D gene is possibly TRBD1 (5 bases). This CDR3 region has 14 residues. CDR1 is MNHNY, CDR2 SVGAGI, per germline (reference sequence). V was cut by 2 bases and J by 0 bases, with 7 bases left in between. The CDR3 loop is CASSYDRANYGYTF. The CDR3 region has the DNA TGTGCCAGCAGTTACGACAGAGCTAACTATGGCTACACCTTC.

The CDR3 sequence: CASRNEDYGYTF. The CDR3 DNA reads TGTGCCAGTAGAAATGAGGACTATGGCTACACCTTC. This chain connects TRBV19 to TRBJ1-2; D gene ambiguous. V was pared by 6 bases and J by 3 bases, with 8 bases between. Germline V gene data show CDR1 as LNHDA and CDR2 as SQIVND (reference sequence). The CDR3 extends over 12 amino acids. The variable domain in full, completed from reference TRBV19 and TRBJ1-2, reads DGGITQSPKYLFRKEGQNVTLSCEQNLNHDAMYWYRQDPGQGLRLIYYSQIVNDFQKGDIAEGYSVSREKKESFPLTVTSAQKNPTAFYLCASRNEDYGYTFGSGTRLTVV.

The V and J genes are TRBV11-2 and TRBJ1-3; D unclear. Trimming stripped 4 bases from V and 3 bases from J, with 10 bases between. The CDR3 sequence is 14 residues long. In germline, CDR1 is SGHAT, CDR2 FQNNGV. DNA of the CDR3: TGTGCCAGCAGCTCGTTCGCCGGTGGAAACACCATATATTTT. Its protein is CASSSFAGGNTIYF.

The rearrangement uses TRBV7-9 and TRBJ2-2; TRBD1 matches 10 bases. Unmatched junction bases numbered 2, after V lost 10 bases and J lost 3 bases. Germline V gene sequence: CDR1 SEHNR, CDR2 FQNEAQ (reference sequence). This CDR3 is built from 13 residues. CDR3 region: CAKGQGYTGELFF. The CDR3 nucleotides read TGTGCCAAGGGACAGGGGTACACCGGGGAGCTGTTTTTT.

The J gene is TRBJ2-3, the V gene TRBV5-1; TRBD1 matches at 7 bases. The junction had 5 bases not matched to a gene; V was cut back by 3 bases and J by 4 bases. CDR1 is SGHRS, CDR2 YFSETQ, per germline. The CDR3 has 14 residues. The CDR3 region has the DNA TGCGCCAGCAGCTCGGGGCAGGGGGCAGATACGCAGTATTTT. Its translation is CASSSGQGADTQYF. The full variable domain, completed using reference TRBV5-1 and TRBJ2-3, is KAGVTQTPRYLIKTRGQQVTLSCSPISGHRSVSWYQQTPGQGLQFLFEYFSETQRNKGNFPGRFSGRQFSNSRSEMNVSTLELGDSALYLCASSSGQGADTQYFGPGTRLTVL.

This clone was observed at least ten times. The chain joins TRBV5-4 to TRBJ2-3; 9 bases fit TRBD2. This CDR3 is built from 15 residues. In germline, CDR1 is SGHNT, CDR2 YYREEE (reference sequence). V dropped 1 base and J dropped 1; count of bases not matched to a gene: 1. CDR3 protein: CASSLQRGGTDTQYF. CDR3 sequence (DNA): TGTGCCAGCAGCTTGCAGCGGGGGGGCACAGATACGCAGTATTTT.

The chain combines TRBV19 with TRBJ1-1, with D tentatively TRBD1 (5 bases). V lost 4 bases, J lost 1 base, and 13 bases lay in between. Germline V CDR1 and CDR2: LNHDA, SQIVND (reference sequence). The CDR3 sequence is 15 residues long. CDR3 in DNA: TGTGCCAGTAGTACGCGGGGACGGGCGAACACTGAAGCTTTCTTT. This encodes CASSTRGRANTEAFF.

The chain links TRBV18 to TRBJ2-3; 15 bases line up with TRBD2. The CDR3 loop spans 16 amino acids. CDR1 is KGHSH, CDR2 LQKENI, per germline. J was trimmed by 6 bases and V by 6 bases; bases with no gene match: 7. The CDR3 DNA reads as TGTGCCAGCTCGTCGGGACTAGCGGGGGGCGAGGATACGCAGTATTTT. Translating it yields CASSSGLAGGEDTQYF. Drawing the rest from reference TRBV18 and TRBJ2-3, the complete variable domain is NAGVMQNPRHLVRRRGQEARLRCSPMKGHSHVYWYRQLPEEGLKFMVYLQKENIIDESGMPKERFSAEFPKEGPSILRIQQVVRGDSAAYFCASSSGLAGGEDTQYFGPGTRLTVL.

This chain connects TRBV25-1 to TRBJ1-4; the D gene is possibly TRBD1 (6 bases). There are 16 residues in the CDR3. V was clipped by 3 bases and J by 0 bases, with 11 bases between them. CDR1 is MGHDK, CDR2 SYGVNS, per germline. The CDR3 reads CASSDTGLATNEKLFF. The CDR3 coding sequence is TGTGCCAGCAGTGATACAGGGTTGGCAACTAATGAAAAACTGTTTTTT.

This chain joins TRBV4-3 and TRBJ2-5; TRBD2 is a possible D gene (6 bases). Germline CDR1 is LGHNA and CDR2 is YSLEER. Deletions cut 2 bases from V and 4 bases from J, with 17 bases between. The CDR3 is 16 amino acids. CDR3 DNA: TGCGCCAGCAGCCAACTCCGTGGGGGAGGTGTAGAGACCCAGTACTTC. This sequence encodes CASSQLRGGGVETQYF.

The chain couples TRBV6-5 to TRBJ1-6; D not certain. The CDR3 sequence is 16 residues long. V was clipped by 2 bases and J by 5 bases, with 13 bases between them. The germline gives CDR1 MNHEY, CDR2 SVGAGI. The CDR3 coding sequence is TGTGCCAGCAGTTACCTTCTGGCTAGAGATAATTCACCCCTCCACTTT. Translating gives CASSYLLARDNSPLHF.

The rearrangement uses TRBV11-3 and TRBJ2-3; 12 bases are a match to TRBD2. J was trimmed by 2 bases and V by 5 bases; bases with no gene match: 8. The germline V gene has CDR1 SGHNT and CDR2 YENEEA. CDR3 size: 17 residues. Here the CDR3 reads CASSRRLAGDLTDTQYF. In nucleotides, the CDR3 is TGTGCCAGCAGCCGCAGACTAGCGGGGGACCTCACAGATACGCAGTATTTT.

This chain connects TRBV7-2 to TRBJ2-1, with a weak D call TRBD1 (5 bases). Trimming removed 1 base from V and 0 bases from J, with 10 bases in between. CDR3 size: 16 residues. Germline values: CDR1 SGHTA, CDR2 FQGNSA. The CDR3 region has the DNA TGTGCCAGCAGCTTAGGGGGCGATCACTCCTACAATGAGCAGTTCTTC. Its protein product is CASSLGGDHSYNEQFF.

The chain links TRBV5-1 to TRBJ1-2; D is perhaps TRBD1 (5 bases). The CDR3 is made up of 15 amino acids. V was pared by 0 bases and J by 2 bases, with 11 bases between. Per the germline V gene, CDR1 is SGHRS and CDR2 is YFSETQ. The CDR3 bases are TGCGCCAGCAGCTTGGCAGGGTTAAAAAACTATGGCTACACCTTC. This translates into CASSLAGLKNYGYTF.

The chain employs TRBV3-1 (or the pseudogene TRBV3-2) and TRBJ2-5; D might be TRBD2 (8 bases). Looked up from germline, CDR1 is LGHDT and CDR2 is YNNKEL (reference sequence). The CDR3 contains 17 residues. Trimming cost V 3 bases and J 4 bases, with 21 bases left between them. The CDR3 coding sequence is TGTGCCAGCAGCCACCCGAGCGGGGGTAGGGGGCGAGAGACCCAGTACTTC. This sequence encodes CASSHPSGGRGRETQYF.

This chain connects TRBV5-4 to TRBJ2-5, with D possibly matching TRBD1 (6 bases). This CDR3 spans 15 amino acids. V was trimmed by 2 bases and J by 2 bases, leaving 13 bases between them. From germline, CDR1 is SGHNT and CDR2 YYREEE (reference sequence). The CDR3 DNA follows: TGTGCCAGCAGCTTTGATAGGGGGTGGCAAGAGACCCAGTACTTC. This sequence encodes CASSFDRGWQETQYF.